This TCR beta chain came from a study of blood T cell repertoires in COVID-19. TCRdb's table, derived via immunoSEQ multiplex PCR, lists solely in-frame clones and lacks some. The sample lists about 58,000 clones, 65% to 90% occurring once. V gave up 5 bases and J gave up 0 bases; unmatched junction bases: 4. The CDR3 has 15 residues. CDR1 and CDR2 (germline): SGHTA, FQGNSA. This clonotype originated in a man between 45 and 60 years old with COVID-19, enrolled during active disease. J is TRBJ1-5 and V is TRBV7-2; TRBD1 aligns across 7 bases. The sample comprised peripheral blood. CDR3 in amino acids: CASSRDRYSNQPQHF. Here the CDR3 DNA reads TGTGCCAGCAGCCGGGACAGATATAGCAATCAGCCCCAGCATTTT.